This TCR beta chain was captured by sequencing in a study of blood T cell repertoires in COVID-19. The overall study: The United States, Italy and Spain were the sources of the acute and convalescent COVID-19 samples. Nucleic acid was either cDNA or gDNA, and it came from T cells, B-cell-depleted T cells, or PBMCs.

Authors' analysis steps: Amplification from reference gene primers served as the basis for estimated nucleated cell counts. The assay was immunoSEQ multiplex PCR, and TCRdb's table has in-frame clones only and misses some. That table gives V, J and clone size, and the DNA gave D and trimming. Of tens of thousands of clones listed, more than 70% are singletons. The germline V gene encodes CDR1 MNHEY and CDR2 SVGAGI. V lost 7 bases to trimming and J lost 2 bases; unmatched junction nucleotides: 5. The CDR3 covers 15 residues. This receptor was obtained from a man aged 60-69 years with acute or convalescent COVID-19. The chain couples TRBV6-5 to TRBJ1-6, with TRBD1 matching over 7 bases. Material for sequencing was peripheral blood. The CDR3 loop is CASTRDSPYNSPLHF. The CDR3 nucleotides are TGTGCCAGCACCAGGGACAGCCCCTATAATTCACCCCTCCACTTT.